Here is one T cell receptor beta chain with its context. Its antigen is not yet known. Base-call qualities are not available, and no considerably larger clone is one nucleotide away. Patients with a history of autoimmune disease or receiving systemic immunosuppression were excluded from the trial. In every dose cohort, peripheral blood was drawn for TCR sequencing at baseline, cycle 4 day 1, and cycle 7 day 1. Samples were obtained from an open-label, multicenter, first-in-human phase I dose-escalation trial of ivuxolimab. Adults with locally advanced or metastatic head and neck squamous cell, hepatocellular, melanoma or renal cell carcinoma were enrolled in the trial. Before TCR sequencing, CD4+ T cells and CD8+ T cells from peripheral blood were sorted into separate populations. There are 16 amino acids in the CDR3, from cysteine to phenylalanine inclusive. Just the 48-base CDR3 DNA is kept, in frame starting at base 1. The germline V gene gives CDR1 as SGHDN and CDR2 as FVKESK. V ends up 5 bases short and J 8 bases short, with an unmatched junction base count of 17.

For sequencing of the TCRbeta CDR3 region, genomic DNA was extracted from the sorted cells. The immunoSEQ Assay was used to sequence the TCRbeta CDR3 regions. TCRdb holds this immuneACCESS table with in-frame rearrangements only. Some clones are missing; in checked studies, unresolved V genes explain under half, and the rest has no known cause. In this sample the table shows approximately 91,000 clones, around 87% of which occur a single time. The top ten constitute about 0.3% of the sample. The data were obtained in a study of OX40 agonist ivuxolimab in advanced cancers. As for the study more broadly: Ivuxolimab was a fully human IgG2 agonistic monoclonal antibody targeting the costimulatory receptor OX40 (CD134). Partial responses occurred in three dose-escalation patients, of whom one had hepatocellular carcinoma and two had cutaneous melanoma. Peripheral TCRbeta sequencing aimed to test whether ivuxolimab altered TCR sequence diversity and caused clonal T-cell expansion. Intravenous ivuxolimab was administered to patients every 2 weeks at six dose levels: 0.01, 0.1, 0.3, 1.5, 3 and 10 mg/kg. The monotherapy dose-escalation portion (N of about 47 patients) of the phase I ivuxolimab trial is reported in the paper. A male proportion of 75% to 85% and a mean age of 60 years, ranging from roughly 23 to 80, were recorded for the dose-escalation cohort. Of the approximately 54 dose-escalation patients, hepatocellular carcinoma was present in 19, melanoma in roughly 15, renal cell carcinoma in 9 and head and neck cancer in 9. Prior anti-PD-1, anti-PD-L1 or anti-CTLA-4 therapy was permitted, and checkpoint inhibitors had been received by roughly 40% of dose-escalation patients.

The full study reports these points: At doses of 0.1 to 3.0 mg/kg, clonal expansion of both CD4+ and CD8+ T cells in blood was seen between baseline and week 6. The antigen specificity of the clonally expanded peripheral T cells was not determined. Partial responders in the 0.1-3.0 mg/kg groups had among the lowest normalized peripheral clonal expansion, especially among CD8+ T cells. After ivuxolimab, expanded clones were on average more numerous among CD8+ T cells than among CD4+ T cells. Low levels of normalized T-cell clonal expansion were also shown by some nonresponding patients.

The specimen comprised CD4+ or CD8+ T cells sorted from blood, sampled in a trial of the OX40 agonist ivuxolimab. This TCR was sampled from an adult with an advanced solid tumor such as melanoma, head and neck, liver or kidney cancer. The sequence links TRBV14 to TRBJ1-2; 7 bases in between match TRBD1. CDR3 region: CASSSISGQRLRGYTF. The bases read TGTGCCAGCAGCTCGATATCGGGACAGCGGTTGAGAGGCTACACCTTC. With the rest looked up from the reference TRBV14 and TRBJ1-2 genes rather than sequenced, the full variable domain is EAGVTQFPSHSVIEKGQTVTLRCDPISGHDNLYWYRRVMGKEIKFLLHFVKESKQDESGMPNNRFLAERTGGTYSTLKVQPAELEDSGVYFCASSSISGQRLRGYTFGSGTRLTVV.